This TCR beta chain originates from a study of glioma-infiltrating T cells. Note on this clonotype: No antigen is known for it. A read error may explain this, as a much larger clone is one base away.

Study results and caveats: Gliomas, especially low-grade, showed above-expected tissue-blood divergence; non-neoplastic patients showed below. Very few CDR3 sequences were shared between tissue and blood.

TCR alpha and beta CDR3 regions were amplified from RNA using iRepertoire nested multiplex PCR. For one-step reverse transcription and amplification, about 90-400 ng of tissue mRNA or PBMC total RNA was used. MiXCR, applied by TCRdb to the multiplex PCR reads, yields one record per CDR3 protein. This repertoire shows 150,000 to 200,000 distinct CDR3 sequences, 25% to 35% found once; its top ten account for over 20%. Sequenced input: glioma tissue, nonneoplastic brain tissue, or PBMCs (not recorded which). This TCR came from a human donor with low-grade glioma or glioblastoma, undergoing nonglioma brain surgery, or in good health (not recorded which).

The CDR3 spells CASSEAHLQGAGTDTKYF. For the CDR3, the DNA is TGTGCCAGCAGTGAAGCCCACCTTCAGGGGGCGGGCACAGATACGAAGTATTTT. The chain joins TRBV6-1 to TRBJ2-3, with 8 bases matching TRBD1. This CDR3 region has 18 residues. Germline V lookup: CDR1 MNHNS, CDR2 SASEGT.